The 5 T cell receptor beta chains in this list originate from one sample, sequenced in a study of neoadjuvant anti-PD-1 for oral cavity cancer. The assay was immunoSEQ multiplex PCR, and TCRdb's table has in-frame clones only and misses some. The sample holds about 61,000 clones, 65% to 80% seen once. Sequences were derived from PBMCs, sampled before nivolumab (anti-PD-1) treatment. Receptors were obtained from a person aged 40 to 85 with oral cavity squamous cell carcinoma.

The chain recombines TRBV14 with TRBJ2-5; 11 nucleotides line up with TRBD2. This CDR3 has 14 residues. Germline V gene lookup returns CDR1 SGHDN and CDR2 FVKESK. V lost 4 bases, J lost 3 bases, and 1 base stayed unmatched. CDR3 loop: CASSLLAGEETQYF. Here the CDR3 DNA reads TGTGCCAGCAGCCTACTAGCGGGGGAAGAGACCCAGTACTTC.

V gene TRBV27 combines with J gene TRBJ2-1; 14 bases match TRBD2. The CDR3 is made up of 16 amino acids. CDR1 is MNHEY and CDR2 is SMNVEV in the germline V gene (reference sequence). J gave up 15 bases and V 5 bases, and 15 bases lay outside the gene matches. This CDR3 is CASSPSGLAGDLRRFF. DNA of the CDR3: TGTGCCAGCAGTCCTTCGGGACTAGCGGGGGACCTCCGGAGGTTCTTC.

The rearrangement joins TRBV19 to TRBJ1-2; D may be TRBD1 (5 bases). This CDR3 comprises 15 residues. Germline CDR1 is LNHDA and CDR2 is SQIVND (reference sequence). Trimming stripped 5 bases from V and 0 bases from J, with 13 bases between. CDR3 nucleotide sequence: TGTGCCAGTAGTGCCAGGGAAGGTTCTAACTATGGCTACACCTTC. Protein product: CASSAREGSNYGYTF.

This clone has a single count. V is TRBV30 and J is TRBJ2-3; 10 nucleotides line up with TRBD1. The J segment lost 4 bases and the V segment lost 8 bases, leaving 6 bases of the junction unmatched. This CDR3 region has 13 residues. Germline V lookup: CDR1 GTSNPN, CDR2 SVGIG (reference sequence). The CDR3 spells CAGTGERADTQYF. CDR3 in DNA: TGTGCCGGGACAGGGGAAAGGGCAGATACGCAGTATTTT.

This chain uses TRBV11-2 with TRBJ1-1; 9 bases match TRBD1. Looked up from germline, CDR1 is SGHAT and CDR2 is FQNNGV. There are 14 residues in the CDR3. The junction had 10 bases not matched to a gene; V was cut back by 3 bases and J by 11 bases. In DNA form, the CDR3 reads TGTGCCAGCAGCTTGGGACAGGGATTCATGGGGGCTTTCTTT. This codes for CASSLGQGFMGAFF.